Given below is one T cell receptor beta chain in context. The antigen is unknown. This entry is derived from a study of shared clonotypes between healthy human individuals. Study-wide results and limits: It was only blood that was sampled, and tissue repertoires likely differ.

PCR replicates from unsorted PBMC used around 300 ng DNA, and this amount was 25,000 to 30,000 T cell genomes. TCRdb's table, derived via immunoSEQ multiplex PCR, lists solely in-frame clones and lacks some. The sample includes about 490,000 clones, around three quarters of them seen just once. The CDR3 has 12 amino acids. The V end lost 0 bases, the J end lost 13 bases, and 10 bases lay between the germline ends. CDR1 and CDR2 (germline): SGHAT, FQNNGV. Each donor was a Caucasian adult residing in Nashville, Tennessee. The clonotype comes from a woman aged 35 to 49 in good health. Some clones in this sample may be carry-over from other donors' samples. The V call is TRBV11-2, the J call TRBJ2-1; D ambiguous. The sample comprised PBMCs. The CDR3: CASSLERRPQFF. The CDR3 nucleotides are TGTGCCAGCAGCTTAGAGAGACGGCCTCAGTTCTTC.